This section outlines one TCR beta chain sequence together with its context. This entry is derived from a study of cytomegalovirus exposure and HLA in healthy donors. This PCR relied on a set of 60 Vbeta primers and 13 Jbeta primers. Data came from immunoSEQ multiplex PCR; TCRdb stores just in-frame clones and leaves some out. The sample yields fewer than 200,000 clones, 70% to 90% seen once. The receptor was derived from a man younger than 35 in good health and CMV-seropositive. Sequencing used PBMCs.

CDR3 loop: CSVNMNTEAFF. The DNA for the CDR3 is TGCAGCGTTAACATGAACACTGAAGCTTTCTTT. The chain combines TRBV29-1 with TRBJ1-1; D remains ambiguous. The CDR3 runs 11 residues. The germline V gene encodes CDR1 SQVTM and CDR2 ANQGSEA. With 5 bases removed from V and 0 bases from J, the gap between germline ends came to 4 bases. Variable domain in full (rest from reference TRBV29-1 and TRBJ1-1): SAVISQKPSRDICQRGTSLTIQCQVDSQVTMMFWYRQQPGQSLTLIATANQGSEATYESGFVIDKFPISRPNLTFSTLTVSNMSPEDSSIYLCSVNMNTEAFFGQGTRLTVV.